This TCR beta chain was identified during a study of shared clonotypes between healthy human individuals. This clone occurred once. This table comes from immunoSEQ multiplex PCR, and its TCRdb copy is limited to in-frame clones, with some not included. Among around 2.5 million clones listed, 93% were seen once. CDR3 length equals 16 residues. Germline CDR1 and CDR2: MDHEN and SYDVKM. Trimming at V came to 3 bases and at J to 6 bases, leaving 7 bases not matched to a gene. The sample was naive CD4+ T cells from PBMCs. The subset here: CD45RA+ positively selected. The receptor comes from a man aged 18 to 30 in good health. Some clones in this sample may be carry-over from other donors' samples. The chain joins TRBV28 to TRBJ2-1, with 11 bases that match TRBD2. CDR3 DNA: TGTGCCAGCAGTTTCCTTAGACTAGCGGGGAGCAATGAGCAGTTCTTC. Translation gives CASSFLRLAGSNEQFF.